These 16 T cell receptor beta chains share one sample of origin, sequenced in a study of blood T cell repertoires in COVID-19. TCRdb's copy holds only in-frame clones and misses some; the assay was immunoSEQ multiplex PCR. This sample carries over 45,000 clones, more than 60% of them seen once, and the ten largest clones take around 19%. Specimen: peripheral blood. Receptors originate from a woman between 45 and 60 years old with active or convalescent COVID-19.

The V gene is TRBV6-2 or TRBV6-3, the J gene TRBJ1-2; D is undetermined. The CDR3 is 12 residues long. V lost 2 bases to trimming and J lost 4 bases, with 5 bases between them. Germline-derived CDR1 and CDR2 are MNHEY and SVGEGT. The CDR3 DNA reads as TGTGCCAGCAGTTACAACAGCTATGGCTACACCTTC. Protein sequence: CASSYNSYGYTF.

V is TRBV9 and J is TRBJ2-3; possibly TRBD1 for D (6 bases). Germline CDR1 and CDR2: SGDLS and YYNGEE. V was clipped by 4 bases and J by 2 bases, with 20 bases between them. The CDR3 has 17 amino acids. The CDR3 DNA follows: TGTGCCAGCAGCCTCACCCCTCAGGGGATATTCACAGATACGCAGTATTTT. It is translated as CASSLTPQGIFTDTQYF.

The gene calls are TRBV7-8 and TRBJ2-5; D is unclear. The CDR3 extends over 15 amino acids. Trimming removed 1 base from V and 2 bases from J, with 11 bases in between. In germline, CDR1 is SGHVS, CDR2 FQNEAQ. The CDR3 sequence: CASSLEGTAQETQYF. Written as DNA, the CDR3 is TGTGCCAGCAGCTTAGAAGGCACAGCTCAAGAGACCCAGTACTTC.

A single count supports this clone. This chain connects TRBV7-9 to TRBJ1-4; no reliable D call. The CDR3 covers 14 residues. The V end lost 0 bases, the J end lost 3 bases, and 5 bases lay between the germline ends. Germline V gene sequence: CDR1 SEHNR, CDR2 FQNEAQ (reference sequence). As DNA, the CDR3 is TGTGCCAGCAGCTTAGCGCGCCCTAATGAAAAACTGTTTTTT. It is translated as CASSLARPNEKLFF.

The chain employs TRBV29-1 and TRBJ1-2; D is possibly TRBD1 (5 bases). Germline values: CDR1 SQVTM, CDR2 ANQGSEA. CDR3 length: 12 amino acids. Trimming took off 0 bases at V and 8 bases at J, with 10 bases between the two ends. This CDR3 is CSVEEPGGGYTF. CDR3 sequence (DNA): TGCAGCGTTGAAGAACCGGGGGGGGGCTACACCTTC.

The J gene is TRBJ2-5, the V gene TRBV19; 7 bases line up with TRBD2. Looked up from germline, CDR1 is LNHDA and CDR2 is SQIVND (reference sequence). The CDR3 is 14 residues long. J was trimmed by 2 bases and V by 5 bases; bases with no gene match: 5. CDR3 bases: TGTGCCAGTAGTCCCGGGAGGCATCAAGAGACCCAGTACTTC. It specifies CASSPGRHQETQYF.

The V call is TRBV9, the J call TRBJ2-2, with 7 bases lining up with TRBD2. V was clipped by 3 bases and J by 4 bases; unmatched bases: 6. CDR3 size: 15 residues. Per the germline V gene, CDR1 is SGDLS and CDR2 is YYNGEE. CDR3 sequence reads: CASSAREGGTGELFF. In nucleotides, the CDR3 is TGTGCCAGCAGCGCCAGGGAGGGAGGCACCGGGGAGCTGTTTTTT.

This clone was seen at least ten times. The chain combines TRBV6-6 with TRBJ1-4; TRBD1 aligns across 9 bases. The CDR3 runs 12 residues. With V trimmed by 2 bases and J by 14 bases, 3 bases remained unmatched. Per the germline V gene, CDR1 is MNHNY and CDR2 is SVGAGI (reference sequence). CDR3: CASSYEDRGLFF. In nucleotides, the CDR3 is TGTGCCAGCAGTTACGAGGACAGGGGTCTGTTTTTT.

The chain uses TRBV4-2 and TRBJ2-2; 8 positions match TRBD2. Germline CDR1 reads LGHNA; CDR2 reads YNFKEQ. CDR3 size: 17 residues. Germline trimming cut 0 bases from V and 3 bases from J; bases unmatched to any gene: 6. This CDR3 reads CASSQDSREGDTGELFF. In DNA, the CDR3 is TGTGCCAGCAGCCAAGATAGCCGGGAGGGGGACACCGGGGAGCTGTTTTTT.

The V and J genes are TRBV7-6 and TRBJ2-5, with TRBD1 matching 11 bases. Germline CDR1 and CDR2: SGHVS and FNYEAQ. Trimming cost V 2 bases and J 8 bases; bases outside gene matches: 19. CDR3 size: 19 residues. CDR3 nucleotides: TGTGCCAGCAGCTTAAGAAGGACAGGGGGCTACACCCATTCAGAAACCCAGTACTTC. Translated, it gives CASSLRRTGGYTHSETQYF.

The chain uses TRBV11-2 and TRBJ1-6; D is perhaps TRBD1 (5 bases). CDR1 and CDR2 (germline): SGHAT, FQNNGV. Trimming removed 5 bases at V and 3 bases at J, with 8 bases between. The CDR3 covers 14 residues. The CDR3, as DNA: TGTGCCAGCAGCAAGACAGACTATAATTCACCCCTCCACTTT. This gives the protein CASSKTDYNSPLHF. Full variable domain (missing parts from reference TRBV11-2 and TRBJ1-6): EAGVAQSPRYKIIEKRQSVAFWCNPISGHATLYWYQQILGQGPKLLIQFQNNGVVDDSQLPKDRFSAERLKGVDSTLKIQPAKLEDSAVYLCASSKTDYNSPLHFGNGTRLTVT.

The chain uses TRBV7-2 and TRBJ2-7; 14 bases are shared with TRBD2. Germline CDR1 reads SGHTA; CDR2 reads FQGNSA. CDR3 size: 18 residues. The ends lost 5 bases at V and 1 base at J; junction bases unmatched: 10. CDR3 nucleotides: TGTGCCAGCAGCCCCCACGGGACTAGCGGGAGTACGTCCTACGAGCAGTACTTC. Protein product: CASSPHGTSGSTSYEQYF.

This sequence joins TRBV5-1 and TRBJ2-1; a weak D match, TRBD1 (6 bases). CDR3 length equals 13 residues. V was clipped by 4 bases and J by 5 bases, with 10 bases between them. Germline V gives CDR1 SGHRS, CDR2 YFSETQ. The DNA for the CDR3 is TGCGCCAGCAGCCGCGGACAGAACAATGAGCAGTTCTTC. Protein product: CASSRGQNNEQFF.

Comments on this clone: Other DNA sequences in the sample encode the same CDR3. The chain is built from TRBV4-1 and TRBJ1-2, with a weak D call TRBD1 (5 bases). The CDR3 length is 13 residues. Trimming stripped 0 bases from V and 5 bases from J, with 7 bases between. CDR1 MGHRA and CDR2 YSYEKL come from the germline V gene. CDR3 loop: CASSQDPGYGYTF. The CDR3, as DNA: TGCGCCAGCAGCCAAGATCCAGGGTATGGCTACACCTTC.

This chain uses TRBV5-1 with TRBJ1-6, with 10 nucleotides matching TRBD1. This CDR3 spans 17 amino acids. CDR1 is SGHRS, CDR2 YFSETQ, per germline. V gave up 3 bases and J gave up 5 bases; unmatched junction bases: 8. In DNA form, the CDR3 reads TGCGCCAGCAGCTCCGCGGGGGACAGGGGAGATAATTCACCCCTCCACTTT. Translated: CASSSAGDRGDNSPLHF.

This clone showed up just once. This chain uses TRBV5-1 with TRBJ2-3, with D hard to call. CDR3 length equals 14 residues. With 5 bases removed from V and 0 bases from J, the gap between germline ends came to 10 bases. The germline CDR1 and CDR2 sequences are SGHRS and YFSETQ. The DNA for the CDR3 is TGCGCCAGCAGTAGATCGGTTAGCACAGATACGCAGTATTTT. This sequence encodes CASSRSVSTDTQYF.